This TCR beta chain was retrieved from a study of blood T cell repertoires in COVID-19. Across the study: Samples representing acute and convalescent COVID-19 were sourced from the United States, Italy and Spain. Sources were T cells, B-cell-depleted T cells, or PBMCs; the material itself was cDNA or gDNA.

Source study methods: Cell counts per sample came from amplifying reference gene primers. The protocol was immunoSEQ multiplex PCR, while the TCRdb copy is restricted to in-frame clones and leaves out a portion. That table gives V, J and clone size, and the DNA gave D and trimming. Of roughly 91,000 clones listed, approximately 79% are singletons. Only a few counts were recorded for this clone. The V end lost 4 bases, the J end lost 3 bases, and 7 bases lay between the germline ends. CDR1 and CDR2 from the germline V gene are SGHNT and YYREEE (reference sequence). The CDR3 length is 12 residues. The sequencing sample was made of peripheral blood. The chain is built from TRBV5-4 and TRBJ1-1; D not certain. The TCR comes from a man between 65 and 80 years old with acute or convalescent COVID-19. In DNA form, the CDR3 reads TGTGCCAGCAGCCCAGATTACACTGAAGCTTTCTTT. Its translation is CASSPDYTEAFF.